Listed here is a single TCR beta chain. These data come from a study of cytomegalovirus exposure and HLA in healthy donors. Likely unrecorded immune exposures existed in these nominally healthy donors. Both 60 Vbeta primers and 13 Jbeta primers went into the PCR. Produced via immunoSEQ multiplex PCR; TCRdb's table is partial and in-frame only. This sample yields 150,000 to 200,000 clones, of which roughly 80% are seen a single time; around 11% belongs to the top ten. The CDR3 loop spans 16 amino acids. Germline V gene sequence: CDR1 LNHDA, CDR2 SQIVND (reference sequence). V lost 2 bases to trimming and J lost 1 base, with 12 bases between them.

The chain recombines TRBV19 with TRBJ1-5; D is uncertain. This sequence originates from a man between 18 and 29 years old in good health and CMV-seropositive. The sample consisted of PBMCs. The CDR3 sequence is CASSIRSGTSNQPQHF. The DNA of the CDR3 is TGTGCCAGTAGTATACGTTCGGGTACGAGCAATCAGCCCCAGCATTTT.